These 26 T cell receptor beta chains were all obtained from the same sample, sequenced in a study of T-cell memory formation after mild COVID-19. TCRdb re-called the 5' RACE reads through MiXCR, storing one row per CDR3 protein. This sample has roughly 89,000 distinct CDR3 sequences, with approximately 16% found just once. Sequenced: PBMCs or a T cell subset sorted from them (not recorded which). These receptors all stem from a man aged 18-30 years who had mild COVID-19 (a few samples of this study predate the infection). Cell type and time point are not known.

The chain recombines TRBV6-2 or TRBV6-3 with TRBJ2-1; D unclear. This CDR3 comprises 14 residues. Trimming stripped 1 base from V and 5 bases from J, with 9 bases between. From germline, CDR1 is MNHEY and CDR2 SVGEGT. CDR3 DNA: TGTGCCAGCAGTTACTGGGGTGCCCACAATGAGCAGTTCTTC. Amino acid sequence: CASSYWGAHNEQFF.

This clonotype was seen more than once but under ten times. The V call is TRBV7-9, the J call TRBJ2-5; D gene ambiguous. V shed 5 bases and J shed 1 base, with 11 bases lying between them. The germline V gene encodes CDR1 SEHNR and CDR2 FQNEAQ (reference sequence). The CDR3 is made up of 14 amino acids. CDR3 coding DNA: TGTGCCAGCAGCGCTGACCTCAGCCAAGAGACCCAGTACTTC. Amino acid sequence: CASSADLSQETQYF. The variable domain in full, with the rest retrieved from reference TRBV7-9 and TRBJ2-5, is DTGVSQNPRHKITKRGQNVTFRCDPISEHNRLYWYRQTLGQGPEFLTYFQNEAQLEKSRLLSDRFSAERPKGSFSTLEIQRTEQGDSAMYLCASSADLSQETQYFGPGTRLLVL.

This clonotype was observed a handful of times. The chain is built from TRBV12-3 or TRBV12-4 and TRBJ2-7; 7 bases map to TRBD1. The CDR3 is 14 amino acids. With V trimmed by 3 bases and J by 6 bases, 8 bases remained unmatched. The CDR3 DNA reads TGTGCCAGCAGTTTGACAGGGATGTCCGGCGAGCAGTACTTC. This translates into CASSLTGMSGEQYF.

The chain combines TRBV27 with TRBJ2-1, with 7 bases fitting TRBD1. The germline gives CDR1 MNHEY, CDR2 SMNVEV (reference sequence). J gave up 8 bases and V 5 bases, and 9 bases lay outside the gene matches. This CDR3 is 14 amino acids long. This CDR3 reads CASSQVDRVDEQFF. The CDR3 nucleotides read TGTGCCAGCAGTCAAGTCGACAGGGTTGATGAGCAGTTCTTC.

V and J are TRBV4-2 and TRBJ1-1; D is possibly TRBD1 (5 bases). Germline V gene lookup returns CDR1 LGHNA and CDR2 YNFKEQ. V was trimmed by 8 bases and J by 6 bases, leaving 16 bases between them. This CDR3 has 13 amino acids. The CDR3 DNA is TGTGCCAGCCACAAGGGGTTTGGGGCTGAAGCTTTCTTT. Translation gives CASHKGFGAEAFF.

The rearrangement joins TRBV7-9 to TRBJ2-1; maybe TRBD1 (6 bases). Germline V lookup: CDR1 SEHNR, CDR2 FQNEAQ (reference sequence). V lost 6 bases and J lost 0, with 15 bases in between. CDR3 length equals 16 residues. The CDR3 spells CASRPGHQSSYNEQFF. For the CDR3, the DNA is TGTGCCAGCAGACCGGGACACCAGAGCTCCTACAATGAGCAGTTCTTC.

The gene calls are TRBV5-6 and TRBJ1-1; the D is unclear. CDR1 and CDR2 (germline): SGHDT, YYEEEE. The CDR3 consists of 14 residues. The V end was cut by 4 bases, the J end by 10 bases, with 20 bases between. CDR3 region: CASSVLVGRARAFF. The DNA for the CDR3 is TGTGCCAGCAGCGTGCTGGTCGGTCGCGCACGAGCTTTCTTT.

The genes are TRBV6-5 and TRBJ1-2, with 7 positions matching TRBD1. The germline gives CDR1 MNHEY, CDR2 SVGAGI. The ends lost 0 bases at V and 7 bases at J; junction bases unmatched: 2. The CDR3 extends over 13 amino acids. CDR3 amino acids: CASSYSTGVGYTF. Here the CDR3 DNA reads TGTGCCAGCAGTTACTCAACAGGGGTTGGCTACACCTTC.

This chain links TRBV7-2 with TRBJ2-7; D is ambiguous. The germline V gene encodes CDR1 SGHTA and CDR2 FQGNSA. The CDR3 covers 13 residues. The V gene lost 5 bases and the J gene lost 5 bases, with 13 bases spanning the gap. CDR3 sequence (DNA): TGTGCCAGCAGCATCGGACCACGAGACGAGCAGTACGTC. The encoded protein is CASSIGPRDEQYV.

J is TRBJ2-1 and V is TRBV29-1; 9 bases fit TRBD1. V shed 7 bases, J shed 8 bases, and the junction held 12 bases outside the gene matches. Germline values: CDR1 SQVTM, CDR2 ANQGSEA. This CDR3 has 14 residues. This CDR3 is CSAKGTGIVDEQFF. CDR3 coding DNA: TGCAGCGCCAAGGGGACAGGGATAGTGGATGAGCAGTTCTTC.

V usage is TRBV6-2 or TRBV6-3 and J usage is TRBJ1-2, with D unclear. Trimming pared 7 bases from V and 2 bases from J, leaving 14 bases between. The CDR3 loop spans 14 amino acids. The germline V gene has CDR1 MNHEY and CDR2 SVGEGT. The CDR3 is CASNPTPNNYGYTF. The CDR3, as DNA: TGTGCCAGCAACCCAACTCCGAACAACTATGGCTACACCTTC.

This clonotype was seen ten or more times. The J gene is TRBJ2-7, the V gene TRBV6-2 or TRBV6-3; D possibly corresponds to TRBD2 (5 bases). CDR1 MNHEY and CDR2 SVGEGT come from the germline V gene. CDR3 size: 13 residues. The V end was cut by 0 bases, the J end by 7 bases, with 10 bases between. CDR3 nucleotide sequence: TGTGCCAGCAGTTACTCCTCCGGGGAAGAGCAGTACTTC. This codes for CASSYSSGEEQYF.

This clonotype occurred a few times. The rearrangement joins TRBV6-5 to TRBJ2-2, with D possibly TRBD2 on 5 matching bases. This CDR3 is 14 amino acids long. The germline CDR1 and CDR2 sequences are MNHEY and SVGAGI. The V end lost 4 bases, the J end lost 7 bases, and 13 bases lay between the germline ends. Here the CDR3 reads CASSFTNEGGELFF. The DNA of the CDR3 is TGTGCCAGCAGTTTCACCAACGAGGGCGGGGAGCTGTTTTTT.

The J gene is TRBJ1-1, the V gene TRBV14, with a possible D match to TRBD1 (5 bases). With 5 bases removed from V and 2 bases from J, the gap between germline ends came to 12 bases. CDR1 is SGHDN, CDR2 FVKESK, per germline. The CDR3 is 14 amino acids. DNA for the CDR3: TGTGCCAGCAGCTCAATGGGACGAAACACTGAAGCTTTCTTT. It yields the protein CASSSMGRNTEAFF. The variable domain in full, completed from reference TRBV14 and TRBJ1-1, reads EAGVTQFPSHSVIEKGQTVTLRCDPISGHDNLYWYRRVMGKEIKFLLHFVKESKQDESGMPNNRFLAERTGGTYSTLKVQPAELEDSGVYFCASSSMGRNTEAFFGQGTRLTVV.

The chain couples TRBV6-6 to TRBJ1-5; the D is unclear. The CDR3 contains 13 residues. CDR1 is MNHNY, CDR2 SVGAGI, per germline (reference sequence). With 8 bases removed from V and 1 base from J, the gap between germline ends came to 9 bases. The CDR3 loop reads CASGPLSNQPQHF. The CDR3 bases are TGTGCCAGCGGCCCATTGAGCAATCAGCCCCAGCATTTT.

This clonotype turned up a few times. This chain connects TRBV12-3 or TRBV12-4 to TRBJ2-1; 11 bases map to TRBD2. CDR3 length: 14 amino acids. Trimming at V came to 4 bases and at J to 7 bases, leaving 3 bases not matched to a gene. The CDR3: CASSSGLADNEQFF. Written as DNA, the CDR3 is TGTGCCAGCAGTTCGGGACTAGCGGATAATGAGCAGTTCTTC.

This rearrangement joins TRBV28 to TRBJ2-2; D might be TRBD2 (6 bases). Germline CDR1 and CDR2: MDHEN and SYDVKM. CDR3 length: 17 amino acids. The V end was cut by 6 bases, the J end by 0 bases, with 17 bases between. The CDR3 DNA sequence: TGTGCCAGCAGCCTTTCCTGGACTACGTCGAACACCGGGGAGCTGTTTTTT. Translating it yields CASSLSWTTSNTGELFF. The full variable domain, in which reference TRBV28 and TRBJ2-2 provide the parts outside the CDR3, is DVKVTQSSRYLVKRTGEKVFLECVQDMDHENMFWYRQDPGLGLRLIYFSYDVKMKEKGDIPEGYSVSREKKERFSLILESASTNQTSMYLCASSLSWTTSNTGELFFGEGSRLTVL.

The genes are TRBV6-5 and TRBJ1-1, with D unclear. Germline V gene sequence: CDR1 MNHEY, CDR2 SVGAGI. This CDR3 is built from 12 residues. V was clipped by 6 bases and J by 5 bases, with 10 bases between them. The CDR3 sequence is CASSWAGTEAFF. CDR3 in DNA: TGTGCCAGCAGCTGGGCGGGGACTGAAGCTTTCTTT.

This clonotype was seen a few times. This chain joins TRBV4-1 and TRBJ2-3; 12 bases map to TRBD2. This CDR3 has 16 residues. With V trimmed by 1 base and J by 2 bases, 1 base remained unmatched. Germline-derived CDR1 and CDR2 are MGHRA and YSYEKL. The CDR3 nucleotides are TGCGCCAGCAGCCAAGCTAGCGGGGGGGTCACAGATACGCAGTATTTT. It codes for CASSQASGGVTDTQYF.

V gene TRBV10-3 combines with J gene TRBJ2-4; D uncertain. Trimming left V 2 bases short and J 6 bases short, with 5 bases between. Germline V gives CDR1 ENHRY, CDR2 SYGVKD. CDR3 length: 12 amino acids. This chain's CDR3 is CAISEGRNIQYF. The CDR3 nucleotides read TGTGCCATCAGTGAGGGTCGAAACATTCAGTACTTC.

The rearrangement uses TRBV4-3 and TRBJ1-2; TRBD1 might be the D (6 bases). CDR1 LGHNA and CDR2 YSLEER come from the germline V gene. Deletions cut 5 bases from V and 4 bases from J, with 14 bases between. The CDR3 length is 14 residues. CDR3 in amino acids: CASSARGEAYGYTF. The CDR3 DNA follows: TGCGCCAGCAGCGCAAGGGGGGAGGCCTATGGCTACACCTTC.

This clonotype was detected only a few times. The chain employs TRBV6-1 and TRBJ1-1; 7 bases map to TRBD1. The CDR3 covers 15 residues. Germline V CDR1 and CDR2: MNHNS, SASEGT. V was clipped by 3 bases and J by 4 bases; unmatched bases: 8. CDR3 loop: CASSETGREGTEAFF. Here the CDR3 DNA reads TGTGCCAGCAGTGAGACAGGGAGAGAGGGCACTGAAGCTTTCTTT.

This clonotype was observed a few times. J is TRBJ1-1 and V is TRBV6-5; unclear D gene. Trimming took 0 bases from V and 3 from J, leaving 17 bases between them. This CDR3 region has 17 residues. The germline gives CDR1 MNHEY, CDR2 SVGAGI. CDR3 region: CASSYSAGPGGDTEAFF. CDR3 sequence (DNA): TGTGCCAGCAGTTACTCGGCAGGTCCGGGCGGGGACACTGAAGCTTTCTTT.

This clonotype was seen more than once but under ten times. The chain has TRBV5-1 and TRBJ2-7; 10 bases match TRBD1. The ends lost 5 bases at V and 5 bases at J; junction bases unmatched: 10. The CDR3 has 15 residues. Germline-derived CDR1 and CDR2 are SGHRS and YFSETQ. CDR3 sequence (DNA): TGCGCCAGCAGGCCGACCGGACAGGGGGTAGACGAGCAGTACTTC. Translating gives CASRPTGQGVDEQYF.

The gene calls are TRBV7-9 and TRBJ2-3; 11 bases align to TRBD2. The V gene's germline CDR1 is SEHNR and CDR2 FQNEAQ (reference sequence). V gave up 2 bases and J gave up 4 bases; unmatched junction bases: 5. This CDR3 comprises 16 residues. The CDR3 coding sequence is TGTGCCAGCAGCTTACCGACTAGCGGGGTCGCAGATACGCAGTATTTT. It yields the protein CASSLPTSGVADTQYF.

A few counts support this clonotype. This chain connects TRBV5-1 to TRBJ1-1, with 8 bases fitting TRBD1. CDR1 SGHRS and CDR2 YFSETQ come from the germline V gene. The CDR3 contains 16 residues. The V gene end was trimmed by 2 bases and the J gene end by 2 bases; junction bases not matched to a gene: 8. CDR3 sequence reads: CASSFGRQGRNTEAFF. The CDR3 region has the DNA TGCGCCAGCAGCTTCGGTAGACAGGGGAGAAACACTGAAGCTTTCTTT. The complete variable domain, with remaining parts taken from reference TRBV5-1 and TRBJ1-1, reads KAGVTQTPRYLIKTRGQQVTLSCSPISGHRSVSWYQQTPGQGLQFLFEYFSETQRNKGNFPGRFSGRQFSNSRSEMNVSTLELGDSALYLCASSFGRQGRNTEAFFGQGTRLTVV.